The 8 T cell receptor beta chains listed next were all sequenced from one sample in a study of CD8 T cells in ankylosing spondylitis. TCRdb fed the 5' RACE reads into MiXCR, producing one record per CDR3 protein. The data show 200,000 to 300,000 distinct CDR3 sequences, over 9.5% seen once. The sequenced sample consisted of blood, either unsorted or a sorted T cell fraction (not recorded which). Receptors originate from a male donor with ankylosing spondylitis or in good health (not recorded which).

The rearrangement joins TRBV30 to TRBJ1-6; no definite D call. Germline CDR1 and CDR2: GTSNPN and SVGIG (reference sequence). The CDR3 has 13 residues. V was cut by 2 bases and J by 9 bases, with 11 bases left in between. The CDR3: CAWSRVEGSPLHF. CDR3 in DNA: TGTGCCTGGAGTAGAGTCGAGGGTTCACCCCTCCACTTT. Full variable domain (outside the CDR3, taken from reference TRBV30 and TRBJ1-6): SQTIHQWPATLVQPVGSPLSLECTVEGTSNPNLYWYRQAAGRGLQLLFYSVGIGQISSEVPQNLSASRPQDRQFILSSKKLLLSDSGFYLCAWSRVEGSPLHFGNGTRLTVT.

Many counts were recorded for this clonotype. V gene TRBV5-1 combines with J gene TRBJ1-6; TRBD1 agrees at 7 bases. CDR3 length: 16 amino acids. Germline values: CDR1 SGHRS, CDR2 YFSETQ. The junction had 5 bases not matched to a gene; V was cut back by 5 bases and J by 0 bases. The CDR3 reads CASRDRPSSYNSPLHF. The CDR3 DNA sequence: TGCGCCAGCAGGGACAGGCCAAGCTCCTATAATTCACCCCTCCACTTT.

The table lists this clonotype with a few counts. The rearrangement links TRBV11-2 to TRBJ2-2; the match to TRBD2 covers 15 bases. The V gene end was trimmed by 4 bases and the J gene end by 6 bases; junction bases not matched to a gene: 9. Germline-derived CDR1 and CDR2 are SGHAT and FQNNGV. This CDR3 contains 18 residues. The CDR3 nucleotides read TGTGCCAGCAGCTCAAAGGGGACTAGCGGGGGGTTAGCCGGGGAGCTGTTTTTT. Its translation is CASSSKGTSGGLAGELFF.

This clonotype was observed many times. The J gene is TRBJ1-1, the V gene TRBV10-3; D is possibly TRBD1 (5 bases). Germline loops: CDR1 ENHRY, CDR2 SYGVKD. The V end was cut by 3 bases, the J end by 6 bases, with 17 bases between. The CDR3 length is 15 residues. In DNA, the CDR3 is TGTGCCATCAGTGACTCCCAGGGTTCCACGCCTGAAGCTTTCTTT. Translated: CAISDSQGSTPEAFF.

This clonotype was seen at least ten times. The rearrangement links TRBV7-8 to TRBJ2-5; D unclear. The V gene's germline CDR1 is SGHVS and CDR2 FQNEAQ. Trimming stripped 5 bases from V and 5 bases from J, with 18 bases between. The CDR3 spans 15 residues. The CDR3 coding sequence is TGTGCCAGCAGCCCGAAATATAGCCCGCAGGAGACCCAGTACTTC. It translates to CASSPKYSPQETQYF.

This clonotype was counted ten times or more. CDR3 region: CSATPTGIDYEQYF. CDR3 DNA sequence: TGCAGTGCCACCCCAACAGGGATAGACTACGAGCAGTACTTC. This rearrangement joins TRBV20-1 to TRBJ2-7; TRBD1 might be the D (6 bases). The CDR3 consists of 14 residues. With 6 bases removed from V and 3 bases from J, the gap between germline ends came to 18 bases. Germline V gene data show CDR1 as DFQATT and CDR2 as SNEGSKA (reference sequence).

This clonotype was seen ten or more times. The chain joins TRBV5-1 to TRBJ1-2; D may be TRBD1 (5 bases). The germline V gene encodes CDR1 SGHRS and CDR2 YFSETQ. This CDR3 is 12 amino acids long. Trimming removed 7 bases from V and 6 bases from J, with 13 bases in between. The CDR3 nucleotides are TGCGCCAGCTCACGAAGGGGACATGGCTACACCTTC. This encodes CASSRRGHGYTF. The full variable domain, with the rest looked up from reference TRBV5-1 and TRBJ1-2, is KAGVTQTPRYLIKTRGQQVTLSCSPISGHRSVSWYQQTPGQGLQFLFEYFSETQRNKGNFPGRFSGRQFSNSRSEMNVSTLELGDSALYLCASSRRGHGYTFGSGTRLTVV.

This clonotype was recorded many times. The rearrangement links TRBV20-1 to TRBJ2-7; 13 bases fit TRBD2. In germline, CDR1 is DFQATT, CDR2 SNEGSKA (reference sequence). The CDR3 is 19 amino acids. The ends lost 0 bases at V and 4 bases at J; junction bases unmatched: 15. For the CDR3, the DNA is TGCAGTGCTAGAGATCTCAGGACTAGCGGGGGCCTCCTGGGATACGAGCAGTACTTC. Translated: CSARDLRTSGGLLGYEQYF.